These 9 T cell receptor beta chains were sequenced from one sample in a study of T cell repertoires in cytomegalovirus infection. TCRdb recomputed calls from the reads with MiXCR, one row per CDR3 protein. This sample carries about 330,000 distinct CDR3 sequences, about 35% of them seen once, and the ten largest clones take 13%. The antigens of these receptors remain unknown. This sample comprised cultured PBMCs, obtained from culture after CMV antigen stimulation. The receptors stem from a human donor in good health (CMV status not recorded). Some clones in this sample may be carry-over from other donors' samples.

The chain recombines TRBV11-2 with TRBJ2-1; TRBD1 might be the D (6 bases). The ends were cut back, 5 bases at V and 0 bases at J, with 11 bases in the middle. This CDR3 is 15 amino acids long. CDR1 SGHAT and CDR2 FQNNGV come from the germline V gene. CDR3 nucleotides: TGTGCCAGCAGCCCAGGGGCCCTCTCCTACAATGAGCAGTTCTTC. This sequence encodes CASSPGALSYNEQFF.

This clonotype was picked up many times. This chain links TRBV7-6 with TRBJ2-5; weak D call: TRBD2 (5 bases). The CDR3 runs to 15 residues. CDR1 is SGHVS, CDR2 FNYEAQ, per germline. Deletions cut 4 bases from V and 3 bases from J, with 15 bases between. The CDR3 DNA reads TGTGCCAGCAGCTCTAGCCCGGTGGCCGAAGAGACCCAGTACTTC. Translated: CASSSSPVAEETQYF.

This clonotype was observed a few times. The gene calls are TRBV7-2 and TRBJ2-3; TRBD2 matches 13 bases. The junction had 5 bases not matched to a gene; V was cut back by 5 bases and J by 6 bases. Looked up from germline, CDR1 is SGHTA and CDR2 is FQGNSA. The CDR3 is made up of 15 amino acids. The CDR3 bases are TGTGCCAGCAGCGAAGGACTAGCGGGAGCCGATACGCAGTATTTT. Translating gives CASSEGLAGADTQYF.

This clonotype was seen only a few times. The chain has TRBV6-5 and TRBJ1-1; D is unclear. The V gene lost 8 bases and the J gene lost 2 bases, with 6 bases spanning the gap. Germline V gives CDR1 MNHEY, CDR2 SVGAGI. The CDR3 loop spans 11 amino acids. CDR3 region: CASLSNTEAFF. The DNA for the CDR3 is TGTGCCAGCCTATCTAACACTGAAGCTTTCTTT.

The chain carries TRBV27 and TRBJ2-1, with a possible D match to TRBD2 (6 bases). The CDR3 runs 14 residues. CDR1 MNHEY and CDR2 SMNVEV come from the germline V gene (reference sequence). Trimming took 3 bases from V and 3 from J, leaving 9 bases between them. The CDR3 region is CASSFYGSYNEQFF. CDR3 DNA: TGTGCCAGCAGTTTTTACGGGAGCTACAATGAGCAGTTCTTC.

This clonotype was seen once. V usage is TRBV28 and J usage is TRBJ2-3, with D tentatively TRBD1 (6 bases). Per germline, CDR1 MDHEN and CDR2 SYDVKM. V dropped 5 bases and J dropped 5 bases, with 14 bases sitting between them. CDR3 length: 14 residues. The CDR3 DNA follows: TGTGCCAGCAGTGTCGGGACAATAATAGATACGCAGTATTTT. It specifies CASSVGTIIDTQYF. Variable domain in full (rest from reference TRBV28 and TRBJ2-3): DVKVTQSSRYLVKRTGEKVFLECVQDMDHENMFWYRQDPGLGLRLIYFSYDVKMKEKGDIPEGYSVSREKKERFSLILESASTNQTSMYLCASSVGTIIDTQYFGPGTRLTVL.

This chain uses TRBV7-3 with TRBJ2-1, with a possible D match to TRBD2 (6 bases). Trimming left V 3 bases short and J 9 bases short, with 12 bases between. The CDR3 consists of 13 residues. In germline, CDR1 is SGHTA, CDR2 FQGTGA. The DNA for the CDR3 is TGTGCCAGCAGCTTGGAAATGGGAGGTGAGCAGTTCTTC. Amino acid sequence: CASSLEMGGEQFF.

The chain is built from TRBV15 and TRBJ2-1; D remains ambiguous. Germline V gene lookup returns CDR1 LNHNV and CDR2 YYDKDF (reference sequence). V was trimmed by 0 bases and J by 6 bases, leaving 12 bases between them. The CDR3 length is 15 residues. The CDR3 reads CATSRDIGPINEQFF. CDR3 DNA sequence: TGTGCCACCAGCAGAGATATTGGGCCTATCAATGAGCAGTTCTTC.

V and J are TRBV11-2 and TRBJ2-5; TRBD2 matches 11 bases. The CDR3 is made up of 16 amino acids. V shed 3 bases and J 5 bases; nucleotides not matched to a gene: 8. In germline, CDR1 is SGHAT, CDR2 FQNNGV. Written as DNA, the CDR3 is TGTGCCAGCAGCTTGGGACTAGCGGATCAGGGGGAGACCCAGTACTTC. Amino acids: CASSLGLADQGETQYF.